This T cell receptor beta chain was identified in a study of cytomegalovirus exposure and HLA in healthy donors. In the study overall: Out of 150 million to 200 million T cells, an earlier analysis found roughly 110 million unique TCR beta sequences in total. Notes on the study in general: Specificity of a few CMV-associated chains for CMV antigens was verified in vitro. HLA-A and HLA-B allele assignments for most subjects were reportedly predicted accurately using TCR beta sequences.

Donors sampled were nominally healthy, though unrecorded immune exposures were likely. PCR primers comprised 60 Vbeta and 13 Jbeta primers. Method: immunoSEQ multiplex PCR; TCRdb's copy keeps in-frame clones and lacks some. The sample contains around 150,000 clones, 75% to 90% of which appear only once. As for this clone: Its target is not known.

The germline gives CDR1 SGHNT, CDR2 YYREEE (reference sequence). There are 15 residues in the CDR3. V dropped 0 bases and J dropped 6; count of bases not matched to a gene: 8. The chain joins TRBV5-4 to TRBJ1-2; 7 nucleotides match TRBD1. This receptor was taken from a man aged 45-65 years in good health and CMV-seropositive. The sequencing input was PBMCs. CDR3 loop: CASSLGGDRAHGYTF. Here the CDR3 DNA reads TGTGCCAGCAGCTTGGGGGGCGACAGGGCTCATGGCTACACCTTC.